The T cell receptor beta chain described here comes from a study of T cells after yellow fever vaccination. This clonotype has just a few counts. One entry per CDR3 protein, called by TCRdb with MiXCR from the 5' RACE reads. The sample lists hundreds of thousands of distinct CDR3 sequences; about 12% were seen once. The CDR3 loop spans 13 amino acids. From germline, CDR1 is KGHDR and CDR2 SFDVKD. The V and J ends lost 4 bases and 5 bases respectively, with 10 bases between them. The chain has TRBV24-1 and TRBJ1-1, with a possible D match to TRBD1 (5 bases). The sample consisted of PBMCs, taken on the day of the yellow fever booster vaccination. The receptor comes from a man aged 25 to 40 who received the YFV17D yellow fever vaccine. In DNA form, the CDR3 reads TGTGCCACCAGTGAATCTGAGGGGACTGAAGCTTTCTTT. It codes for CATSESEGTEAFF.